This record concerns one T cell receptor (beta chain) sequence. Its antigen is undetermined. TCRdb analysed the reads with MiXCR anew, one entry per CDR3 protein. This table has over 250,000 distinct CDR3 sequences, roughly a fifth appearing once. The sample is drawn from a study of T cell repertoires in cytomegalovirus infection. Overall study context: It can be stated that public TCR beta signatures indicated CMV infection as well as a matching HLA type.

Findings of the study overall: Adding up the frequency of public TCR beta families identified people who carried CMV plus the relevant HLA. The response measured ex vivo was dominated by TCR beta clonotypes (HLA-C-restricted and CMV-specific).

The CDR3 is made up of 18 amino acids. Per germline, CDR1 SGHNT and CDR2 YYREEE (reference sequence). J lost 2 bases, V lost 0 bases, and 12 bases had no gene match. The chain has TRBV5-4 and TRBJ1-2, with 8 bases aligning to TRBD1. The TCR was taken from a human donor in good health (CMV status not recorded). Some clones in this sample may be carry-over from other donors' samples. This specimen was cultured PBMCs, taken from culture after CMV antigen stimulation. CDR3 bases: TGTGCCAGCAGCTTGGCCGGTCGCAGGGGGCAGGAGAACTATGGCTACACCTTC. Amino acids: CASSLAGRRGQENYGYTF.